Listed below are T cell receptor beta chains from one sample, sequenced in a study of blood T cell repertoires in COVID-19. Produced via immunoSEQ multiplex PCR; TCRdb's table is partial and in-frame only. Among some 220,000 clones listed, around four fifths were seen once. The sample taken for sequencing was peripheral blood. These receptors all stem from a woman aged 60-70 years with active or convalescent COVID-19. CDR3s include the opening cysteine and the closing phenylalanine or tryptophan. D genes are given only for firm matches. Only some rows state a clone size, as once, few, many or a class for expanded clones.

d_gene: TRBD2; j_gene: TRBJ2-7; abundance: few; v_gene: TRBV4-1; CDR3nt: TGCGCCAGCAGCCCCCTTCCCCGGGGGCTAGCGGGACCGCCTACCTACGAGCAGTACTTC; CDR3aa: CASSPLPRGLAGPPTYEQYF
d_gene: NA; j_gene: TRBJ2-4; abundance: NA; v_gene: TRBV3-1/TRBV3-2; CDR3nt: TGTGCCAGCAGCCAAGATGCGACAGGTAACATTCAGTACTTC; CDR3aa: CASSQDATGNIQYF
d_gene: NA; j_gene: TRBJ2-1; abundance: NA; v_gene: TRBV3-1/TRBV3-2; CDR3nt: TGTGCCAGCAGCCAAGAGGGGCAACAGATTTACAATGAGCAGTTCTTC; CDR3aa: CASSQEGQQIYNEQFF
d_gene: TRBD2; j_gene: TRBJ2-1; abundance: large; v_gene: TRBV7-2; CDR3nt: TGTGCCAGCAGCTTAATCCTAGCGGGGGGGGATGAGCAGTTCTTC; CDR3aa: CASSLILAGGDEQFF
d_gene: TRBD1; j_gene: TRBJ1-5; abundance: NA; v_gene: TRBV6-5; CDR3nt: TGTGCCAGCAACAACAGGGGATTTAGCAATCAGCCCCAGCATTTT; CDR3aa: CASNNRGFSNQPQHF
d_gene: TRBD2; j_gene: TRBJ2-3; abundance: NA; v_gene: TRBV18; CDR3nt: TGTGCCAGCTCCCTAGACGCAGCGGGGGCTGGCACAGATACGCAGTATTTT; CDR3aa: CASSLDAAGAGTDTQYF
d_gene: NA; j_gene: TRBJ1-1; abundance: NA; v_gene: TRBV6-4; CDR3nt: TGTGCCAGCAGTGACTCGGAGGGCCCGAACACTGAAGCTTTCTTT; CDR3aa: CASSDSEGPNTEAFF
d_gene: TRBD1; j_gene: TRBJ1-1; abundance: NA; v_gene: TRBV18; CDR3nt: TGTGCCAGCTCATCTTCAGGGGGAGGCACTGAAGCTTTCTTT; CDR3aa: CASSSSGGGTEAFF
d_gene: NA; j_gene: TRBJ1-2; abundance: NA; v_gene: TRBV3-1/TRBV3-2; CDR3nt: TGTGCCAGCAGCCAGGGAGGTGGCTATGGCTACACCTTC; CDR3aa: CASSQGGGYGYTF
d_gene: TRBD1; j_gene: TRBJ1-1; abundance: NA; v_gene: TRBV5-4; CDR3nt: TGTGCCAGCAGCCTGTCAGGACAGGTGAACACTGAAGCTTTCTTT; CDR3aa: CASSLSGQVNTEAFF
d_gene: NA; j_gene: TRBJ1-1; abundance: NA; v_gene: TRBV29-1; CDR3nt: TGCAGCGTTGTTTCGGGAGGTGAAGGTGAAGCTTTCTTT; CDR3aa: CSVVSGGEGEAFF
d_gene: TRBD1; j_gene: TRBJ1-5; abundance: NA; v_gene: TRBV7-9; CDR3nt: TGTGCCACCGGGACAGGGGGTTTTGGTCAGCCCCAGCATTTT; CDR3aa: CATGTGGFGQPQHF
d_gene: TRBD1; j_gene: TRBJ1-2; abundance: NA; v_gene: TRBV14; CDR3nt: TGTGCCAGCAGCCAAGGACTAACAGGGGTTGGAGGCTACACCTTC; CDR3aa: CASSQGLTGVGGYTF
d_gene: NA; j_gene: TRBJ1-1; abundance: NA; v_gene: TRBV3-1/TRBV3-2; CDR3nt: TGTGCCAGCAGCCCAGTAACAGGGAGCGGGAACACTGAAGCTTTCTTT; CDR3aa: CASSPVTGSGNTEAFF
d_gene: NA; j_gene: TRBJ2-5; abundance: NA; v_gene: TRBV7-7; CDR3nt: TGTGCTAGCAGCCCCTTAGGAGCGGGTTTCCAAGAGACCCAGTACTTC; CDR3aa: CASSPLGAGFQETQYF
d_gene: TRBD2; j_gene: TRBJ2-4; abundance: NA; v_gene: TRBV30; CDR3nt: TGTGCCTGGAGTGAATGGCTAGCGGGGGACATTCAGTACTTC; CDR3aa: CAWSEWLAGDIQYF
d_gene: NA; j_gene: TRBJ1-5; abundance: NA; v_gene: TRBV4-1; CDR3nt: TGCGCCAGCAGCCAACCTCAGGAAAGCAATCAGCCCCAGCATTTT; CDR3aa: CASSQPQESNQPQHF
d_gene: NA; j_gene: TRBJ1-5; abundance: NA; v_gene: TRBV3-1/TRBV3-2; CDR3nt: TGTGCCAGCAGCCAAGATCTACAGGGCAATCAGCCCCAGCATTTT; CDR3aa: CASSQDLQGNQPQHF
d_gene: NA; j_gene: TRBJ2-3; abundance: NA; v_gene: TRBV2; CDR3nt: TGTGCCAGCAAAGGGAGACCGTTCACAGATACGCAGTATTTT; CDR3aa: CASKGRPFTDTQYF
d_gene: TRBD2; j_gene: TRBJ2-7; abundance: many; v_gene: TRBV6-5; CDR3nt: TGTGCCAGCAGTTTAGAACTAGCGGGTTGGTACGAGCAGTACTTC; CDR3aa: CASSLELAGWYEQYF
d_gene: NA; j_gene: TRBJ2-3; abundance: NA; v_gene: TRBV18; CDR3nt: TGTGCCAGCTCACGCCGGGAGTGGAGCACAGATACGCAGTATTTT; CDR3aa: CASSRREWSTDTQYF
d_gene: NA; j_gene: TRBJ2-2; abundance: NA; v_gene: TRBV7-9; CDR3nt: TGTGCCAGCAGCTCAGTGGCGGCCGGGGAGCTGTTTTTT; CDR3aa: CASSSVAAGELFF
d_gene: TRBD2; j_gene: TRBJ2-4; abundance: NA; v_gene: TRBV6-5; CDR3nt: TGTGCCAGCAGTTACTCGCGGGAGAGTTGGGACATTCAGTACTTC; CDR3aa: CASSYSRESWDIQYF
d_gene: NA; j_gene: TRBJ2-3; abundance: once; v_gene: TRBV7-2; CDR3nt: TGTGCCAGCAGCTTAGCAGAGGGCACAGATACGCAGTATTTT; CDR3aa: CASSLAEGTDTQYF
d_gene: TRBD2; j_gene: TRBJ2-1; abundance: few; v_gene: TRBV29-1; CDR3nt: TGCAGCGCCAGCGGGACTAGCGGTTACAATGAGCAGTTCTTC; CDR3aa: CSASGTSGYNEQFF
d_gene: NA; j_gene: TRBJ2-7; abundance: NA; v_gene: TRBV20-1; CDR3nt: TGCAGTGCTAGTCAGGGCGGAGGGTACGAGCAGTACTTC; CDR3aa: CSASQGGGYEQYF
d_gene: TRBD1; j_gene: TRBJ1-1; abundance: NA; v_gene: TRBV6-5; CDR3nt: TGTGCCAGCACCTGGACAGGGCGCACTGAAGCTTTCTTT; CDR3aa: CASTWTGRTEAFF
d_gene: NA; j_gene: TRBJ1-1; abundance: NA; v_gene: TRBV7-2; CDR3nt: TGTGCCAGCAGCTGGGGTCACGGGGTCAGCACTGAAGCTTTCTTT; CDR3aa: CASSWGHGVSTEAFF
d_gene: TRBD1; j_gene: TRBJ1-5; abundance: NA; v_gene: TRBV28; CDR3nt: TGTGCCAGCAGTCCCAGGACAGGTTCGTACCAGCCCCAGCATTTT; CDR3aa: CASSPRTGSYQPQHF
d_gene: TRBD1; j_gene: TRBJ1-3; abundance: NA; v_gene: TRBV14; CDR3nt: TGTGCCAGCAGCCAAGGGGGGACAGGGGGCTTAAACACCATATATTTT; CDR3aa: CASSQGGTGGLNTIYF
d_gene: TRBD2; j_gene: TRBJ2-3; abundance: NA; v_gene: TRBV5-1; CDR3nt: TGCGCCAGCAGCTCGGCCGGGACTAGCGGGATCACGCAGTATTTT; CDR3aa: CASSSAGTSGITQYF
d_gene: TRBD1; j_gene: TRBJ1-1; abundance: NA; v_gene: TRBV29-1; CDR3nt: TGCAGCGCGACAGCTCCGGACAGGGGACAGTACACTGAAGCTTTCTTT; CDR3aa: CSATAPDRGQYTEAFF
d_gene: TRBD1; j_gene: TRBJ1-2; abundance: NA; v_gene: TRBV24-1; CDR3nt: TGTGCCACCAGTGACCCGGGACAGCCCTACACCTTC; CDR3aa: CATSDPGQPYTF
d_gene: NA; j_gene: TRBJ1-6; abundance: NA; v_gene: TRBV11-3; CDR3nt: TGTGCCAGCAGCTTAGATCTCAGAACCAATTCACCCCTCCACTTT; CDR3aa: CASSLDLRTNSPLHF
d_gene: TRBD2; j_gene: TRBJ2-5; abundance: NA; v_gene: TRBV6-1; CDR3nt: TGTGCCAGCAGTGAGCGCCTAGCGGGAGACGAGACCCAGTACTTC; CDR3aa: CASSERLAGDETQYF
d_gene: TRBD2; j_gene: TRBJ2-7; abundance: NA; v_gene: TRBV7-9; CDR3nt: TGTGCCAGCAGCACCTGGGGACTAGCGAGGCACGAGCAGTACTTC; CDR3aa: CASSTWGLARHEQYF
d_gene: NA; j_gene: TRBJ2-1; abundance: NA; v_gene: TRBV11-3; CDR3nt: TGTGCCAGCAGCTTAGTGGGCGGGCGCTACAATGAGCAGTTCTTC; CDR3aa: CASSLVGGRYNEQFF
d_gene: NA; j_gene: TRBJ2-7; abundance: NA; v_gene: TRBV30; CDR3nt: TGTGCCTGGGCAACGGGAGCCTACGAGCAGTACTTC; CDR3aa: CAWATGAYEQYF
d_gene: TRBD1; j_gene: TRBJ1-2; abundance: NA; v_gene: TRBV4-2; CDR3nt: TGTGCCAGCAGCCAAACTGGACAGGACTATGGCTACACCTTC; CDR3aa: CASSQTGQDYGYTF
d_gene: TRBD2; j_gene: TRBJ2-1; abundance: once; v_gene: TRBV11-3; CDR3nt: TGTGCCAGAGCGGGGGGGACTAGCAACCGCAATGAGCAGTTCTTC; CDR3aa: CARAGGTSNRNEQFF
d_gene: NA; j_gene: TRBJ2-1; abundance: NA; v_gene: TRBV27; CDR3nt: TGTGCCAGCAGTTTACAGGGTACCCTCAGAGGCAATGAGCAGTTCTTC; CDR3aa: CASSLQGTLRGNEQFF
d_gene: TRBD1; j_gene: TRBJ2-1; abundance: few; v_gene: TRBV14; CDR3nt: TGTGCCAGCAGCCAGCGGGACAGGGTGTCCAATGAGCAGTTCTTC; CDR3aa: CASSQRDRVSNEQFF
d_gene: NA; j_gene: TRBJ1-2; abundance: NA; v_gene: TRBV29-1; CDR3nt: TGCAGCGTTGAAGATCGGGGAGAGGGCCTACACTTC; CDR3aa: CSVEDRGEGLHF
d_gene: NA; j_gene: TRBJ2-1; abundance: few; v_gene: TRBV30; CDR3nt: TGTGCCTCCCCCGGGAACGGGTCCTACAATGAGCAGTTCTTC; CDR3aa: CASPGNGSYNEQFF
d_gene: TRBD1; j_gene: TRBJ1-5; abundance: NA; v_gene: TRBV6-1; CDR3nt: TGTGCCAGCAGTGAAGAGGGGACAGGGTCTGAGGTCGAGCCCCAGCATTTT; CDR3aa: CASSEEGTGSEVEPQHF
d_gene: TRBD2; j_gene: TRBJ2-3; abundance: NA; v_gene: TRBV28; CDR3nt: TGTGCCAGCAGTTTAGGCACTAGCGGGGGCACAGATACGCAGTATTTT; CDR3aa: CASSLGTSGGTDTQYF
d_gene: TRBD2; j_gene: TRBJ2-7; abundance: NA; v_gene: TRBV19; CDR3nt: TGTGCCAGTGGGGGACTAGCGGAGGAGCAGTACTTC; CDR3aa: CASGGLAEEQYF
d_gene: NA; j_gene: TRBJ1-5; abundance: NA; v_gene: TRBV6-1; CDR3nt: TGTGCCAGCAGTGAACCAGGGGATAGTCAGCCCCAGCATTTT; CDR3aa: CASSEPGDSQPQHF
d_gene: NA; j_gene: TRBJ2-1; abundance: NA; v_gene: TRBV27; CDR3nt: TGTGCCAGCAGACTAGGATACAATGAGCAGTTCTTC; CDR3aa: CASRLGYNEQFF
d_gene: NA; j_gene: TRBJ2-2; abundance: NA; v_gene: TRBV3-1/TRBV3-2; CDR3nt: TGTGCCAGCAGCCAAGAGGGGCGGGGTACCGGGGAGCTGTTTTTT; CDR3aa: CASSQEGRGTGELFF
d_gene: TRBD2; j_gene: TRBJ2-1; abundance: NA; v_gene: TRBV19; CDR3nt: TGTGCCAGTAGTCCTAGCGGGAGCCGGAATGAGCAGTTCTTC; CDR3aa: CASSPSGSRNEQFF
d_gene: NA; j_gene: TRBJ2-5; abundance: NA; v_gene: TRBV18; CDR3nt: TGTGCCAGCTCACCAAGGGAAAGCGGCAGAATCCAAGAGACCCAGTACTTC; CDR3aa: CASSPRESGRIQETQYF
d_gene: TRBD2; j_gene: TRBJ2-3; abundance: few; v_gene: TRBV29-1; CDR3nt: TGCAGCGTTTCAGGTGCGGGGGAACCCACAGATACGCAGTATTTT; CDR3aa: CSVSGAGEPTDTQYF
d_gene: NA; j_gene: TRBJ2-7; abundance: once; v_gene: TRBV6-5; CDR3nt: TGTGCCAGCAGTTACTCGAGGTCGCAGGGAGAGCAGTACTTC; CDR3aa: CASSYSRSQGEQYF
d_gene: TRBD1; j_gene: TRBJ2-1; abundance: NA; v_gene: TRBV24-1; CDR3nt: TGTGCCACCAGTGAATGGGACAGGGGAAGCTCCTACAATGAGCAGTTCTTC; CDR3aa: CATSEWDRGSSYNEQFF
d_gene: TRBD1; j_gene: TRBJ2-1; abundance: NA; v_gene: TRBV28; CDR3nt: TGTGCCCTAGGGACAGGTTACAATGAGCAGTTCTTC; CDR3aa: CALGTGYNEQFF
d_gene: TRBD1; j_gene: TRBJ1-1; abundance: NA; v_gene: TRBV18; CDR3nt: TGTGCCAGCTCACCACTCGGGGACAGGGTGAACACTGAAGCTTTCTTT; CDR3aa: CASSPLGDRVNTEAFF
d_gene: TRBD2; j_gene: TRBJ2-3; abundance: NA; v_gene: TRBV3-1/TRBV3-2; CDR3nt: TGTGCCAGCAGCCAAGGGACTAGCGGGAGGGTAACAGATACGCAGTATTTT; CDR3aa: CASSQGTSGRVTDTQYF
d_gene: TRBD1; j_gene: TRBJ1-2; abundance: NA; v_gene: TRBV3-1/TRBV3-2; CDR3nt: TGTGCCAGCACCCTTGGGACAGGGAGAGGCTACACCTTC; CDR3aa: CASTLGTGRGYTF